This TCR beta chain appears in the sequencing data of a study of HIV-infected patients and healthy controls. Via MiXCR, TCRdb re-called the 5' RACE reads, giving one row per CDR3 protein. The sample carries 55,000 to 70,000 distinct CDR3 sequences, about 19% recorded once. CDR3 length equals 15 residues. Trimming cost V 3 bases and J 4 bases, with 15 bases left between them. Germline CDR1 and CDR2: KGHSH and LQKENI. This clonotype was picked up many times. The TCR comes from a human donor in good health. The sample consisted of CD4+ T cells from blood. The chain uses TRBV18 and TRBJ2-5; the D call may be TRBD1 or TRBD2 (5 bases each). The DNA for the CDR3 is TGTGCCAGCTCACCTCCCTCCGGGACCACAGAGACCCAGTACTTC. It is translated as CASSPPSGTTETQYF.